This T cell receptor beta chain is from a study of blood T cell repertoires in COVID-19 (dated by TCRdb to the early 2020s). General notes on the study: Samples from collaborators originated in the United States, Italy and Spain and spanned both the acute and convalescent phases of COVID-19. The material from the prospective study consisted of cDNA or gDNA derived from T cells, B-cell-depleted T cells, or PBMCs. Subjects who had been exposed to COVID-19, were actively infected with it, or had recovered from it provided the deeply sampled blood TCRbeta repertoires that made up the dataset. The repertoires were released in a freely available public database intended as a resource for research on the immune response to SARS-CoV-2. Samples were obtained from the ongoing ImmuneRACE study (first 160 participants) and from about 1,300 subjects provided by 6 global collaborators. A de-identified subject ID, COVID-19 status, age in years and sex were almost always included in the sample metadata. HLA class I and class II types, where available, came from metadata supplied by the sample provider rather than from assay-based typing. Paper-wide results and their limitations: Clinical and demographic metadata were provided uncurated, with the amount varying by source and participant.

With respect to this clone: It lacks a known antigen. Base qualities are not provided; no much larger clone lies one nucleotide away.

In the prospective study, participants were about 18 to 100 years old, resided in about two dozen geographic areas of the United States, and were enrolled through a virtual design. Cohort assignment in the prospective study relied on participant-reported clinical history from a screening survey and a study questionnaire. Recovered participants in ImmuneRACE Cohort 3 were defined as having two consecutive negative NP/OP PCR tests, clearance from a healthcare professional, or resolution of symptoms. Mobile phlebotomists in the prospective study collected whole blood, serum and a nasopharyngeal or oropharyngeal swab from every participant. Prospective study participants could optionally give additional blood draws and questionnaires over an approximately 2-month period. Prospective study blood samples were shipped either frozen or at room temperature before DNA extraction. TCRbeta CDR3 regions were amplified from genomic DNA by means of the immunoSEQ Assay, a bias-controlled multiplex PCR. On the authors' methods: Nucleated cell counts per sample were estimated from amplification of reference gene primers within the assay. To quantify the absolute abundance of each unique TCRbeta CDR3 rearrangement, sequence reads were collapsed and filtered. For each sample, productive Simpson clonality was calculated as the square root of Simpson's diversity index over productive rearrangements. The table comes from immuneACCESS by way of TCRdb, which keeps in-frame sequences with V and J called. Part of the clones is missing from these tables; in studies checked, under half for an unresolved V gene and the rest for unknown reasons. V, J and clone size derive from that table, while D and trimming were established from the DNA sequence. The sample table shows approximately 310,000 clones, and about nine tenths are seen once. 4.5% to 5.5% of the sample comes from the top ten.

V is pruned by 6 bases and J by 6 bases, leaving 19 bases of the junction without a gene match. Reading from cysteine to phenylalanine, the CDR3 counts 17 amino acids. The kept DNA is CDR3 alone, 51 bases in frame from the first base. CDR1 and CDR2 were assigned from the germline V gene as MNHEY and SVGEGT. What was sequenced was PBMCs or T cells enriched from blood (not recorded which). The sequence joins TRBV6-2 or TRBV6-3 to TRBJ2-7; the central 8 bases match TRBD1. This TCR was sampled from a man in his sixties who had recovered from COVID-19. CDR3 sequence: CASSLTGTGVRGLEQYF. The DNA reads TGTGCCAGCAGCCTTACCGGGACAGGCGTCAGGGGGCTCGAGCAGTACTTC.